This T cell receptor beta chain comes out of a study of blood T cell repertoires in COVID-19. Per germline, CDR1 LGHDT and CDR2 YNNKEL (reference sequence). With 3 bases removed from V and 1 base from J, the gap between germline ends came to 13 bases. CDR3 length: 16 residues. The protocol was immunoSEQ multiplex PCR, while the TCRdb copy is restricted to in-frame clones and leaves out a portion. The sample includes fewer than 350,000 clones, approximately 85% of them seen just once. The sample comprised peripheral blood. This clonotype originated in a human donor in a cohort sampled during active COVID-19. The chain has TRBV3-1 (or the pseudogene TRBV3-2) and TRBJ2-1; D is perhaps TRBD2 (7 bases). Here the CDR3 reads CASSHRGGGSYNEQFF. The CDR3, as DNA: TGTGCCAGCAGCCATCGAGGGGGGGGGTCCTACAATGAGCAGTTCTTC.